The 16 T cell receptor beta chains listed next were all sequenced from one sample in a study of T cell responses to AZD1222 COVID-19 vaccine. Method: immunoSEQ multiplex PCR; TCRdb's copy keeps in-frame clones and lacks some. The sample records more than 150,000 clones, 85% to 95% being singletons. Specimen: peripheral blood, collected on day 0 of AZD1222 vaccination. The receptors stem from an adult in good health.

The V call is TRBV3-1 (or the pseudogene TRBV3-2), the J call TRBJ2-7; 7 positions agree with TRBD1. CDR1 LGHDT and CDR2 YNNKEL come from the germline V gene (reference sequence). The length of the CDR3 is 17 residues. V lost 2 bases and J lost 2; bases outside the gene matches: 12. This chain's CDR3 is CASSQSRGRQGTYEQYF. CDR3 nucleotides: TGTGCCAGCAGCCAATCCCGGGGTAGACAGGGTACCTACGAGCAGTACTTC.

The V call is TRBV3-1 (or the pseudogene TRBV3-2), the J call TRBJ2-7; D may be TRBD1 (6 bases). The CDR3 has 12 residues. Per the germline V gene, CDR1 is LGHDT and CDR2 is YNNKEL (reference sequence). V was pared by 3 bases and J by 7 bases, with 10 bases between. The CDR3 region is CASSQLGQEQYF. The CDR3 DNA is TGTGCCAGCAGCCAGTTGGGACAAGAGCAGTACTTC.

The chain uses TRBV12-3 or TRBV12-4 and TRBJ2-1; D not certain. The length of the CDR3 is 12 residues. With 4 bases removed from V and 6 bases from J, the gap between germline ends came to 7 bases. CDR3 sequence (DNA): TGTGCCAGCAGTTCAACACCCAATGAGCAGTTCTTC. Its translation is CASSSTPNEQFF.

The V and J genes are TRBV29-1 and TRBJ2-3; a weak D match, TRBD1 (6 bases). V was trimmed by 6 bases and J by 6 bases, leaving 19 bases between them. CDR1 is SQVTM, CDR2 ANQGSEA, per germline. CDR3 length: 14 residues. CDR3 sequence reads: CSVRGGTKADTQYF. Written as DNA, the CDR3 is TGCAGCGTCCGAGGGGGTACTAAGGCGGATACGCAGTATTTT.

The rearrangement joins TRBV5-4 to TRBJ1-1; 12 bases align to TRBD1. V was clipped by 5 bases and J by 5 bases; unmatched bases: 4. Germline V CDR1 and CDR2: SGHNT, YYREEE (reference sequence). This CDR3 contains 14 residues. CDR3 sequence (DNA): TGTGCCAGCAGTAGGGACAGGGGGCGAACTGAAGCTTTCTTT. Amino acid sequence: CASSRDRGRTEAFF.

This clone was picked up a small number of times. This chain links TRBV19 with TRBJ1-1; 8 bases are a match to TRBD1. Germline values: CDR1 LNHDA, CDR2 SQIVND (reference sequence). V dropped 3 bases and J dropped 6; count of bases not matched to a gene: 9. The CDR3 spans 15 residues. CDR3 amino acids: CASSMSQGAISEAFF. The CDR3 nucleotides are TGTGCCAGTAGTATGAGTCAGGGGGCTATATCTGAAGCTTTCTTT.

The chain recombines TRBV27 with TRBJ1-2; D unresolved. Between the trimmed V and J ends, which lost 10 bases and 4 bases, there was a span of 4 bases. Germline values: CDR1 MNHEY, CDR2 SMNVEV (reference sequence). CDR3 size: 9 residues. CDR3 nucleotide sequence: TGTGCCAAGGGCTATGGCTACACCTTC. Translated, it gives CAKGYGYTF.

V usage is TRBV23-1 and J usage is TRBJ2-3; D gene uncertain. TRBV23-1 carries the ORF label, with uncertain function. Trimming took off 8 bases at V and 4 bases at J, with 28 bases between the two ends. CDR3 size: 18 residues. For the CDR3, the DNA is TGCGCCAGCCCTCGCAATAGCCGCGTGGCGGAGAGGTCAGATACGCAGTATTTT. Amino acid sequence: CASPRNSRVAERSDTQYF.

The chain is built from TRBV7-8 and TRBJ2-3; D may be TRBD1 (6 bases). Germline V gene data show CDR1 as SGHVS and CDR2 as FQNEAQ. The CDR3 sequence is 16 residues long. V lost 10 bases and J 2 bases, leaving 22 bases between the germline ends. In DNA, the CDR3 is TGTGCCATCTCAGTACTAGGGGGAGTTTTCACAGATACGCAGTATTTT. As protein: CAISVLGGVFTDTQYF.

CDR3: CASIRPVSSYEQYF. CDR3 nucleotide sequence: TGTGCCAGTATTAGGCCAGTTTCTTCCTACGAGCAGTACTTC. This rearrangement joins TRBV19 to TRBJ2-7, with D unclear. Trimming cost V 7 bases and J 1 base, with 14 bases left between them. The V gene's germline CDR1 is LNHDA and CDR2 SQIVND (reference sequence). This CDR3 is 14 amino acids long.

This chain uses TRBV5-6 with TRBJ2-2; the D is unclear. Germline CDR1 is SGHDT and CDR2 is YYEEEE. The CDR3 is 13 amino acids. The V gene lost 4 bases and the J gene lost 6 bases, with 10 bases spanning the gap. In DNA, the CDR3 is TGTGCCAGCAGCATACCTATTTCCGGGGAGCTGTTTTTT. It encodes CASSIPISGELFF.

This sequence joins TRBV29-1 and TRBJ1-5; the D gene is possibly TRBD1 (5 bases). The CDR3 is 14 amino acids. Trimming took off 3 bases at V and 7 bases at J, with 16 bases between the two ends. CDR1 is SQVTM, CDR2 ANQGSEA, per germline. CDR3 amino acids: CSVDLGGSGQPQHF. The CDR3 DNA reads TGCAGCGTTGATCTCGGGGGTTCTGGGCAGCCCCAGCATTTT.

With respect to this clone: Germline is not matched at one junction end, which may reflect a read error. The V and J genes are TRBV7-7 and TRBJ1-2, with TRBD1 matching 7 bases. The CDR3 length is 16 residues. The V gene's germline CDR1 is SSHAT and CDR2 FNYEAQ (reference sequence). In DNA form, the CDR3 reads TGTGCTAGCAGCTTAGTAAACGGTCGGGACAGATATGGCTACACCTTC. It translates to CASSLVNGRDRYGYTF. The full variable domain, rest sourced from reference TRBV7-7 and TRBJ1-2, is GAGVSQSPRYKVTKRGQDVTLRCDPISSHATLYWYQQALGQGPEFLTYFNYEAQPDKSGLPSDRFSAERPEGSISTLTIQRTEQRDSAMYRCASSLVNGRDRYGYTFGSGTRLTVV.

This chain links TRBV6-5 with TRBJ1-1; the D is unclear. V lost 8 bases and J lost 4, with 11 bases in between. The germline CDR1 and CDR2 sequences are MNHEY and SVGAGI. CDR3 size: 12 residues. DNA of the CDR3: TGTGCCAGCCGCAGGTTGCCCACTGAAGCTTTCTTT. Translation gives CASRRLPTEAFF.

The chain's CDR3 is CAWNGEGSYGYTF. The CDR3 bases are TGTGCCTGGAACGGGGAGGGTAGCTATGGCTACACCTTC. The chain uses TRBV30 and TRBJ1-2; D unclear. With 4 bases removed from V and 4 bases from J, the gap between germline ends came to 13 bases. The CDR3 extends over 13 amino acids. Germline lookup yields CDR1 GTSNPN and CDR2 SVGIG (reference sequence). Using reference TRBV30 and TRBJ1-2 for the parts outside the CDR3, the full variable domain is SQTIHQWPATLVQPVGSPLSLECTVEGTSNPNLYWYRQAAGRGLQLLFYSVGIGQISSEVPQNLSASRPQDRQFILSSKKLLLSDSGFYLCAWNGEGSYGYTFGSGTRLTVV.

CDR3 in DNA: TGTGCCAGTTCCGACAGGGTTGTTTCGGAGGGCTATGGCTACACCTTC. Protein: CASSDRVVSEGYGYTF. The chain is built from TRBV18 and TRBJ1-2, with 7 bases aligning to TRBD1. The germline V gene encodes CDR1 KGHSH and CDR2 LQKENI. The trim removed 9 bases at V and 4 bases at J, leaving 17 bases unmatched. The CDR3 loop spans 16 amino acids. Full variable domain (rest looked up from reference TRBV18 and TRBJ1-2): NAGVMQNPRHLVRRRGQEARLRCSPMKGHSHVYWYRQLPEEGLKFMVYLQKENIIDESGMPKERFSAEFPKEGPSILRIQQVVRGDSAAYFCASSDRVVSEGYGYTFGSGTRLTVV.